This T cell receptor (beta chain) was identified during a study of spatial heterogeneity in lung cancer. Time point: sample taken at primary tumor resection. Samples came from 65 to 75 TRACERx patients with untreated early-stage lung cancer. The sequenced material consisted of unsorted whole RNA from tumor, nontumor lung or frozen PBMC. The table lists this clonotype with many counts. This CDR3 has 13 residues. V lost 10 bases, J lost 0 bases, and 10 bases lay in between. The germline gives CDR1 MNHEY, CDR2 SMNVEV (reference sequence). TCRdb fed the 5' RACE reads into MiXCR, producing one record per CDR3 protein. The sample records 30,000 to 45,000 distinct CDR3 sequences, 3.1% being singletons.

The source was normal lung tissue next to the tumor, collected at surgery. This rearrangement joins TRBV27 to TRBJ1-3, with D perhaps matching TRBD1 (5 bases). This sequence was found in a male donor with early-stage non-small cell lung cancer. CDR3 DNA sequence: TGTGCCACCGGGACGGGCTCTGGAAACACCATATATTTT. Its translation is CATGTGSGNTIYF.